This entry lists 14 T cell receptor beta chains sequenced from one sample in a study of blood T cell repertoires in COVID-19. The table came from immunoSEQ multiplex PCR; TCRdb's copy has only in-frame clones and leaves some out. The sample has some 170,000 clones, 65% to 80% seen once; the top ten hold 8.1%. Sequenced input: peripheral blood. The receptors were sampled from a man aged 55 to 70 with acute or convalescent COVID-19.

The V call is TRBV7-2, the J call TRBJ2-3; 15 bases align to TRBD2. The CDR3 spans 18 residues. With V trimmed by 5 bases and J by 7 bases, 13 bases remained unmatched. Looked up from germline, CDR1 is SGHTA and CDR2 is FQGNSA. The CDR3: CASSPRGTSGGTLNTQYF. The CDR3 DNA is TGTGCCAGCAGCCCGCGCGGGACTAGCGGGGGGACATTAAATACGCAGTATTTT.

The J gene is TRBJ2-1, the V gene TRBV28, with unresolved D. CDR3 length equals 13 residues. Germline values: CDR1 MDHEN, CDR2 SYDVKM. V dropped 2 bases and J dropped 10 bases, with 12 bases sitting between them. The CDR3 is CASSLPDTTEQFF. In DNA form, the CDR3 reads TGTGCCAGCAGTTTACCCGACACCACAGAGCAGTTCTTC.

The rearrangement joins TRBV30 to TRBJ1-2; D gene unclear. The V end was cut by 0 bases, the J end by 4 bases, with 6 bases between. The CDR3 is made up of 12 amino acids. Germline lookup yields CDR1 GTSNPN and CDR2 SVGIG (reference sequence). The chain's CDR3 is CAWSVGAYGYTF. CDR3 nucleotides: TGTGCCTGGAGTGTCGGAGCCTATGGCTACACCTTC.

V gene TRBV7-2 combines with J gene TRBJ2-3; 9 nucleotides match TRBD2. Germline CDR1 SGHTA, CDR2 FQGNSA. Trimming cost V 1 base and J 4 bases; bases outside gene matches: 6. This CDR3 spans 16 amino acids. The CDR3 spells CASSLEGRGGPDTQYF. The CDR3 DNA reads TGTGCCAGCAGCTTAGAAGGGCGGGGGGGCCCAGATACGCAGTATTTT.

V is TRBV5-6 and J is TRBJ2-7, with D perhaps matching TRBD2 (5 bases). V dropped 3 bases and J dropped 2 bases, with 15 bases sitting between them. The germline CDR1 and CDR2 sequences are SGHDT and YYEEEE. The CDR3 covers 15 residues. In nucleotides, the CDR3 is TGTGCCAGCAGCTCTAAGCGGCTACAAACCTACGAGCAGTACTTC. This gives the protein CASSSKRLQTYEQYF.

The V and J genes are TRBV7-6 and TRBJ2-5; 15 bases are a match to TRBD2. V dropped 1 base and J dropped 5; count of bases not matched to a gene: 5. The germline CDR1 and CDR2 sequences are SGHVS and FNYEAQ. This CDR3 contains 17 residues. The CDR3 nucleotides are TGTGCCAGCAGCTTAGTCGGACTAGCGGGGGGGCCGGAGACCCAGTACTTC. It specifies CASSLVGLAGGPETQYF. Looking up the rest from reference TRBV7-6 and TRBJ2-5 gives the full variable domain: GAGVSQSPRYKVTKRGQDVALRCDPISGHVSLYWYRQALGQGPEFLTYFNYEAQQDKSGLPNDRFSAERPEGSISTLTIQRTEQRDSAMYRCASSLVGLAGGPETQYFGPGTRLLVL.

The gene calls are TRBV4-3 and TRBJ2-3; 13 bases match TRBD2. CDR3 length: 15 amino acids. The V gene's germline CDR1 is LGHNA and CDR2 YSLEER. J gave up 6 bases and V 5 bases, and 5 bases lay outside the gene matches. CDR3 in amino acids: CASSGRLAGGDTQYF. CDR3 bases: TGCGCCAGCAGCGGACGACTAGCGGGGGGCGATACGCAGTATTTT.

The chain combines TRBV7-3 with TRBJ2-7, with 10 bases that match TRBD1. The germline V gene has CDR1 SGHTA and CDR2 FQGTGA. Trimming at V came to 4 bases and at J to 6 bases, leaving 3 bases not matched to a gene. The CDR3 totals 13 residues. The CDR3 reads CASSSDRGGEQYF. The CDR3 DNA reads TGTGCCAGCAGCTCGGACAGGGGGGGCGAGCAGTACTTC.

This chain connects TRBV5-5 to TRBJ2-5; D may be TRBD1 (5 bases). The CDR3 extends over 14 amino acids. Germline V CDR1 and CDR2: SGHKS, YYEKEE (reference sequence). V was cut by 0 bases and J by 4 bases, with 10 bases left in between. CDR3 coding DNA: TGTGCCAGCAGCTTGGAAGGGGCCCGAGAGACCCAGTACTTC. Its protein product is CASSLEGARETQYF.

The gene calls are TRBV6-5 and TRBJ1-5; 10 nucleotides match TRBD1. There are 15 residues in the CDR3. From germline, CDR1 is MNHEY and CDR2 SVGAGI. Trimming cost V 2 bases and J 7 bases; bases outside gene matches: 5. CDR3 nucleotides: TGTGCCAGCAGTTACCGACAGGGGGCGACGCAGCCCCAGCATTTT. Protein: CASSYRQGATQPQHF.

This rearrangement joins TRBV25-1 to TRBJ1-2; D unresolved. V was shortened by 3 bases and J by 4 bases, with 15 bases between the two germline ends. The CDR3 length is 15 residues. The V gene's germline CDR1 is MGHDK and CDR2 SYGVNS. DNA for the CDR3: TGTGCCAGCAGTGACCTCGACCGGGAGCTCTATGGCTACACCTTC. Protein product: CASSDLDRELYGYTF.

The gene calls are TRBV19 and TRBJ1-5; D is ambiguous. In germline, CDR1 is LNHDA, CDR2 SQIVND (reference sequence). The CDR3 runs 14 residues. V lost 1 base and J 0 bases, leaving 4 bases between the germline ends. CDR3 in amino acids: CASSIVLSNQPQHF. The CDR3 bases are TGTGCCAGTAGTATAGTCCTTAGCAATCAGCCCCAGCATTTT. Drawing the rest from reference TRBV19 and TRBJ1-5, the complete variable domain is DGGITQSPKYLFRKEGQNVTLSCEQNLNHDAMYWYRQDPGQGLRLIYYSQIVNDFQKGDIAEGYSVSREKKESFPLTVTSAQKNPTAFYLCASSIVLSNQPQHFGDGTRLSIL.

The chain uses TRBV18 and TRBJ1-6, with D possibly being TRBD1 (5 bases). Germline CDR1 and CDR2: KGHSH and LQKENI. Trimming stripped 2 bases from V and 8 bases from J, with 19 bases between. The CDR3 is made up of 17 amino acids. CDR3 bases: TGTGCCAGCTCACCAGACGTAGGAGGGGCGCTTGATTCACCCCTCCACTTT. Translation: CASSPDVGGALDSPLHF.

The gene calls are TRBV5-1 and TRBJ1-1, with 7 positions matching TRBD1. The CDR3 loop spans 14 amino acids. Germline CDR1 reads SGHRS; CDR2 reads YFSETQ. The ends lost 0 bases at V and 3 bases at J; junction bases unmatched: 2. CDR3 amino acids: CASSLVRGDTEAFF. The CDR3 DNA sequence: TGCGCCAGCAGCTTGGTCAGGGGGGACACTGAAGCTTTCTTT.